Shown below are 12 T cell receptor beta chains from a single sample sequenced in a study of T-cell reconstitution after alpha-beta-depleted transplantation in children (dated by TCRdb to 2016 to 2018). Libraries were prepared through PCR. This sample was sequenced with an Illumina HiSeq 2500. To normalize quantification of the TCRbeta repertoire, the TCR libraries were built with molecular barcoding that relied on unique molecular identifiers. TCRdb handled the public reads itself, with Q25 trimming in fastp and clone calling in MiXCR, and kept productive beta chains. Rows with a matching CDR3 protein are joined into one entry that keeps the most common DNA and genes. In all, the sample holds fewer than 750,000 distinct CDR3 sequences, and roughly 30% of those were seen once. 30% to 45% of the sample rests with the top ten. The treatment or condition label corresponds to: allogeneic hematopoietic cell transplantation with graft depleted of TCRalphabeta T cells and CD19 B cells.

The starting material was PBMCs, obtained before TCRalphabeta/CD19-depleted stem cell transplant. All receptors come from a boy younger than two with Wiskott-Aldrich syndrome, due to receive a stem cell transplant.

This clonotype was picked up a small number of times. V gene TRBV5-1 combines with J gene TRBJ2-5; TRBD1 matches 8 bases. There are 16 residues in the CDR3. Trimming cost V 0 bases and J 1 base; bases outside gene matches: 5. CDR1 is SGHRS, CDR2 YFSETQ, per germline. The CDR3 nucleotides are TGCGCCAGCAGCTTGGCCATGGGGACAGGCCAAGAGACCCAGTACTTC. Translating gives CASSLAMGTGQETQYF.

The table lists this clonotype with a count of one. V and J are TRBV7-2 and TRBJ1-2; D might be TRBD1 (6 bases). The V end lost 5 bases, the J end lost 2 bases, and 9 bases lay between the germline ends. The CDR3 has 13 amino acids. Germline values: CDR1 SGHTA, CDR2 FQGNSA. CDR3 nucleotides: TGTGCCAGCAGCCCTAGGGGGAACTATGGCTACACCTTC. Translating gives CASSPRGNYGYTF.

The genes are TRBV20-1 and TRBJ2-7; 7 bases align to TRBD2. Germline lookup yields CDR1 DFQATT and CDR2 SNEGSKA (reference sequence). The CDR3 runs to 18 residues. With 0 bases clipped from V and 4 bases from J, the junction kept 18 bases outside the gene matches. Here the CDR3 DNA reads TGCAGTGCTAGAGACCGTTCTAAAGCGGGGCCCCCCAGTTACGAGCAGTACTTC. Its translation is CSARDRSKAGPPSYEQYF.

The V gene is TRBV7-9, the J gene TRBJ2-1; TRBD2 matches at 7 bases. The CDR3 consists of 14 residues. The germline CDR1 and CDR2 sequences are SEHNR and FQNEAQ (reference sequence). With 5 bases clipped from V and 7 bases from J, the junction kept 8 bases outside the gene matches. In DNA, the CDR3 is TGTGCCAGCAGCGACCGGCAGCGGGAAAATGAGCAGTTCTTC. It is translated as CASSDRQRENEQFF.

This clonotype was seen a handful of times. The V call is TRBV5-1, the J call TRBJ2-1; 9 bases line up with TRBD2. V was pared by 5 bases and J by 0 bases, with 12 bases of the junction left unmatched. Germline CDR1 and CDR2: SGHRS and YFSETQ. The CDR3 runs 18 residues. The CDR3, as DNA: TGCGCCAGCAGGGTAATAGCGGGAGTGTCGAGCTCCTACAATGAGCAGTTCTTC. Amino acid sequence: CASRVIAGVSSSYNEQFF.

There are a few counts of this clonotype. This chain links TRBV7-2 with TRBJ2-1, with D perhaps being TRBD1 or TRBD2 (6 bases each). The V gene lost 2 bases and the J gene lost 7 bases, with 18 bases spanning the gap. This CDR3 region has 16 residues. Germline V gene lookup returns CDR1 SGHTA and CDR2 FQGNSA. CDR3 in amino acids: CASSLRGLATGNEQFF. The CDR3 DNA reads as TGTGCCAGCAGCTTACGGGGGCTAGCGACGGGAAATGAGCAGTTCTTC.

This rearrangement joins TRBV5-8 to TRBJ1-5; TRBD1 is a possible D gene (6 bases). The germline V gene encodes CDR1 SGHTS and CDR2 YDEGEE. V lost 4 bases to trimming and J lost 2 bases, with 10 bases between them. The CDR3 has 14 residues. The DNA of the CDR3 is TGTGCCAGCAGCAACAGGGCTGGCAATCAGCCCCAGCATTTT. It yields the protein CASSNRAGNQPQHF.

As for this clonotype: One end of the junction is discordant with germline, which a read error may explain. The V call is TRBV3-1, the J call TRBJ2-7; D not certain. The CDR3 extends over 12 amino acids. Per germline, CDR1 LGHDT and CDR2 YNNKEL (reference sequence). CDR3 amino acids: CASSGPSSEQYF. CDR3 nucleotide sequence: TGTGCCAGCAGCGGACCCTCCTCCGAGCAGTACTTC.

This clonotype has more than one count but fewer than ten. The J gene is TRBJ2-5, the V gene TRBV5-5, with D maybe TRBD2 (6 bases). CDR3 length equals 15 residues. CDR1 and CDR2 (germline): SGHKS, YYEKEE (reference sequence). The germline V and J ends were trimmed by 2 bases and 5 bases, with 16 bases remaining between them. This CDR3 reads CASSFSGLAYETQYF. The CDR3 DNA follows: TGTGCCAGCAGCTTCTCCGGGCTAGCGTACGAGACCCAGTACTTC.

The rearrangement uses TRBV10-2 and TRBJ2-2; 7 bases fit TRBD2. After removal of 4 bases from V and 3 bases from J, the junction contained 5 bases not matched to a gene. CDR1 is WSHSY, CDR2 SAAADI, per germline. This CDR3 has 15 amino acids. The CDR3 loop is CASSGSGMYTGELFF. The CDR3 DNA is TGCGCCAGCAGTGGGAGCGGGATGTACACCGGGGAGCTGTTTTTT.

The V call is TRBV5-1, the J call TRBJ2-1; D is possibly TRBD1 (5 bases). V lost 6 bases, J lost 4 bases, and 20 bases lay in between. The V gene's germline CDR1 is SGHRS and CDR2 YFSETQ. The CDR3 has 16 amino acids. CDR3 in DNA: TGCGCCAGCAATTTCTCCCCTTCGACAGAGTACAATGAGCAGTTCTTC. It is translated as CASNFSPSTEYNEQFF.

The V gene is TRBV7-2, the J gene TRBJ2-2; D is ambiguous. In germline, CDR1 is SGHTA, CDR2 FQGNSA. The CDR3 extends over 16 amino acids. Trimming removed 2 bases from V and 6 bases from J, with 16 bases in between. CDR3 residues: CASSLMRLLTPGELFF. The CDR3 coding sequence is TGTGCCAGCAGCTTAATGCGGCTCCTAACACCCGGGGAGCTGTTTTTT.